This TCR beta chain is from a study of T cell responses to AZD1222 COVID-19 vaccine. The germline V gene has CDR1 SGHTS and CDR2 YDEGEE. Trimming cost V 0 bases and J 0 bases, with 13 bases left between them. The CDR3 loop spans 17 amino acids. Comment on this clone: Its antigen is still unknown.

Points from the study as a whole: Across the whole spike, CD4 TCRs peaked at regions 160-218 and 743-854. Baseline antibody screening turned up just a handful of seropositive AZD1222 recipients. Donors skewed white British and female; clonal diversity was possibly underestimated.

Sequencing was performed with immunoSEQ multiplex PCR; in TCRdb, only in-frame clones are kept and a portion is missing. The sample includes roughly 140,000 clones, about 87% seen only once; the top ten take about 3.3%. The sequence was collected from an adult in good health. The starting material was peripheral blood, obtained on day 0 of MenACWY control vaccination. The chain joins TRBV5-8 to TRBJ2-4, with D tentatively TRBD1 (6 bases). The CDR3, as DNA: TGTGCCAGCAGCTTGGCCCTGACAGGACTAGCCAAAAACATTCAGTACTTC. Encoded protein: CASSLALTGLAKNIQYF.